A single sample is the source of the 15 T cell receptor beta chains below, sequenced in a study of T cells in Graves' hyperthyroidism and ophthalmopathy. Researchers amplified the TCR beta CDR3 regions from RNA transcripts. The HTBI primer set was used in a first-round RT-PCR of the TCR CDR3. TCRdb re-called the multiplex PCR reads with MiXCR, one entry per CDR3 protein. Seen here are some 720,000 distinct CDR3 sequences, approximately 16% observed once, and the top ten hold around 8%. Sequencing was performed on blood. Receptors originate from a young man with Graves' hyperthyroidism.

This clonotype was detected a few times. The CDR3 nucleotides read TGTGCCAGCTCACCACGGGACAGGAGAGCCAAAAACATTCAGTACTTC. Its translation is CASSPRDRRAKNIQYF. The chain is built from TRBV18 and TRBJ2-4, with 8 nucleotides matching TRBD1. The germline V gene has CDR1 KGHSH and CDR2 LQKENI. V shed 1 base and J 0 bases; nucleotides not matched to a gene: 2. The CDR3 runs to 16 residues.

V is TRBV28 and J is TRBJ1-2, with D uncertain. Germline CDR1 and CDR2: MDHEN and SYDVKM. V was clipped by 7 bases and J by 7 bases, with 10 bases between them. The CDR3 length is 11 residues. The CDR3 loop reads CASTGSRGYTF. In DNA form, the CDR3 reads TGTGCCAGCACCGGATCCCGTGGCTACACCTTC.

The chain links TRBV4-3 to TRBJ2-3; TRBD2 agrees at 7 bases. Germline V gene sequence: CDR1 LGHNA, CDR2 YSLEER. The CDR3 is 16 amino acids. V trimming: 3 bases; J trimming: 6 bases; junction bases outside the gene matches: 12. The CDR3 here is CASSQGGGTALDTQYF. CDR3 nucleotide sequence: TGCGCCAGCAGCCAGGGGGGGGGAACCGCCCTGGATACGCAGTATTTT.

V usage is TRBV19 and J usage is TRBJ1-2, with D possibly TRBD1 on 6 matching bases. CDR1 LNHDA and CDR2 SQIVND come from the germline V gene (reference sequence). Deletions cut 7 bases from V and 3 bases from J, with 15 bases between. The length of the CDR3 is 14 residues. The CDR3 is CASTLQQGYYGYTF. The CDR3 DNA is TGTGCCAGTACCCTCCAACAGGGTTACTATGGCTACACCTTC.

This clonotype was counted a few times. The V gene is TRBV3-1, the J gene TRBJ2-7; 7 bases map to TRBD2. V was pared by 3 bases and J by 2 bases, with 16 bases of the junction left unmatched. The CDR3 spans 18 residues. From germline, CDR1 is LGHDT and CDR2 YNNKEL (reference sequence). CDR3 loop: CASSHVAGSPRTTYEQYF. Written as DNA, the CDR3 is TGTGCCAGCAGCCATGTAGCGGGTTCCCCAAGAACAACCTACGAGCAGTACTTC.

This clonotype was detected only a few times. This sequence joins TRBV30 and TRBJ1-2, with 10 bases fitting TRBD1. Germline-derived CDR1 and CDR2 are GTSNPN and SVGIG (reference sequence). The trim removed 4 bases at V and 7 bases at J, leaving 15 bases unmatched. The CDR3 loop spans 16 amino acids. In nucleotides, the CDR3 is TGTGCCTGGACCCCCCCGGCAGGGACAGGGGTGGCTGGCTACACCTTC. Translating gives CAWTPPAGTGVAGYTF.

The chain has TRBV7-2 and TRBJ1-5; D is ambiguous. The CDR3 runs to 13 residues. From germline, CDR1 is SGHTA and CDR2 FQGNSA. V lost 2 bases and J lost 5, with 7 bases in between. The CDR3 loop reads CASSLYMDQPQHF. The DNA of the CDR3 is TGTGCCAGCAGCTTATATATGGATCAGCCCCAGCATTTT.

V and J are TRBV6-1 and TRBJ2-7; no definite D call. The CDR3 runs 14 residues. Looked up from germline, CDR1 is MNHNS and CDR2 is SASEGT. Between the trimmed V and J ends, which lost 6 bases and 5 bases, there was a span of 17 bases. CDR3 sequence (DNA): TGTGCCAGCAGCAGCCCGGGTCAAAACGACGAGCAGTACTTC. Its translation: CASSSPGQNDEQYF.

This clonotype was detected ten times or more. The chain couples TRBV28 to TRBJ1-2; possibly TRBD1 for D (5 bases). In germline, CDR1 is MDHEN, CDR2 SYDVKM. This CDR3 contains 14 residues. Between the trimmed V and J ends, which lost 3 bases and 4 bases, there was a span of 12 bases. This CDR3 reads CASSLLDRVYGYTF. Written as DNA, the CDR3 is TGTGCCAGCAGTTTGTTAGACAGAGTCTATGGCTACACCTTC.

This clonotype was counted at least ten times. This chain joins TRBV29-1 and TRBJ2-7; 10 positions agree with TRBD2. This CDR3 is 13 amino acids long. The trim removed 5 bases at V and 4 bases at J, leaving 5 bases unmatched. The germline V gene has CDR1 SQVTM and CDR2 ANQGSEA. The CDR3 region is CSVSGRAAYEQYF. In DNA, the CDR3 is TGCAGCGTTAGCGGGAGGGCAGCGTACGAGCAGTACTTC.

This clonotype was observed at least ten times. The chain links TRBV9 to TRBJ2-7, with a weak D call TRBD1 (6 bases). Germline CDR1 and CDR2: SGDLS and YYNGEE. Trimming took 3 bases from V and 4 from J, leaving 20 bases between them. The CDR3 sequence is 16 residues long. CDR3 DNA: TGTGCCAGCAGCGAAGGATCTTACAGGGCTGAGTACGAGCAGTACTTC. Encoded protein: CASSEGSYRAEYEQYF.

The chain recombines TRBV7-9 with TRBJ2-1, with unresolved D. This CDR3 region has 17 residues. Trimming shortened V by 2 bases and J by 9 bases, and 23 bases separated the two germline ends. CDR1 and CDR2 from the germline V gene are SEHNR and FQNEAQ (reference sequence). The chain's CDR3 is CASSLSPPAERPREQFF. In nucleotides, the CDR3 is TGTGCCAGCAGCTTATCACCCCCGGCGGAGAGGCCTCGTGAGCAGTTCTTC.

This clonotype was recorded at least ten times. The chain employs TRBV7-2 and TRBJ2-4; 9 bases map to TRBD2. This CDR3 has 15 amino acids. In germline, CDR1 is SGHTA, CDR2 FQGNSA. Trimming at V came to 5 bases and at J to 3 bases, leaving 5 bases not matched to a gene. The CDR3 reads CASSRTSDGKNIQYF. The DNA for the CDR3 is TGTGCCAGCAGCCGGACTAGCGATGGCAAAAACATTCAGTACTTC.

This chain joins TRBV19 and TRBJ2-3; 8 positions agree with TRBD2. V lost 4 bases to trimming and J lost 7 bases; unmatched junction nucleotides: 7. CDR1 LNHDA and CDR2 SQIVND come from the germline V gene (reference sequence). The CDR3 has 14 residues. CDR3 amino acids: CASSRGLGSYTQYF. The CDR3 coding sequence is TGTGCCAGTAGTAGGGGACTAGGATCGTATACGCAGTATTTT.

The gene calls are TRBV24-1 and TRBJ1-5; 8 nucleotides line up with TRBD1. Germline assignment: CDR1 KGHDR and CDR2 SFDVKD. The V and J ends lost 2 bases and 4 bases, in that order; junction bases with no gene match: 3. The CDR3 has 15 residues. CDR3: CATSDWRTGNQPQHF. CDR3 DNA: TGTGCCACCAGTGATTGGCGGACAGGGAATCAGCCCCAGCATTTT.